This record covers a single T cell receptor (beta chain). Its antigen remains unidentified. From germline, CDR1 is WSHSY and CDR2 SAAADI. The CDR3 has 16 residues. The junction had 3 bases not matched to a gene; V was cut back by 1 base and J by 1 base. The data belong to a study of T cell responses to AZD1222 COVID-19 vaccine. Study-level points and caveats: Vaccine-associated CD4 TCRs ranged over spike, dominating at 160-218 and 743-854. Repertoire collection took place solely once the T cell response had peaked.

Some clones are missing from TCRdb's copy, which holds only in-frame ones; the method was immunoSEQ multiplex PCR. The data contain about 100,000 clones, around 89% of them singletons. The source material was peripheral blood, sampled on day 0 of AZD1222 vaccination. This sequence was found in an adult in good health. The V call is TRBV10-2, the J call TRBJ2-2; 7 bases are shared with TRBD1. The CDR3, as DNA: TGCGCCAGCAGTGAGTTGGCAGGGGGGAACACCGGGGAGCTGTTTTTT. Its protein is CASSELAGGNTGELFF.